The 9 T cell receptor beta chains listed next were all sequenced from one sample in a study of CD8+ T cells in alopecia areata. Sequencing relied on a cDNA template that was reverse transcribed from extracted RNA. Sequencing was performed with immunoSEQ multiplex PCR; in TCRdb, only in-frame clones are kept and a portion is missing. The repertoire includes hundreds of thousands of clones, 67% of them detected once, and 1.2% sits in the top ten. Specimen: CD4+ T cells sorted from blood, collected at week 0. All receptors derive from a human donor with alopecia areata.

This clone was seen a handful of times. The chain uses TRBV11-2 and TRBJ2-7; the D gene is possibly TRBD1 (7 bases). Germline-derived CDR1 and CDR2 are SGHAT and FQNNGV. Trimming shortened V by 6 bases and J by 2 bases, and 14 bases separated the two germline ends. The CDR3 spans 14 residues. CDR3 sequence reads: CASRPIRGAYEQYF. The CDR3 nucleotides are TGTGCCAGCAGGCCAATCAGGGGGGCCTACGAGCAGTACTTC.

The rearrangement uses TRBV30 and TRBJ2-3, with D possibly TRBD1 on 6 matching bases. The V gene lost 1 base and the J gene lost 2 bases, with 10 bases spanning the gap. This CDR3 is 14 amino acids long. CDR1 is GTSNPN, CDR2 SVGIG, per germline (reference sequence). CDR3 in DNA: TGTGCCTGGAGTGGGACAGCGCTCACAGATACGCAGTATTTT. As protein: CAWSGTALTDTQYF.

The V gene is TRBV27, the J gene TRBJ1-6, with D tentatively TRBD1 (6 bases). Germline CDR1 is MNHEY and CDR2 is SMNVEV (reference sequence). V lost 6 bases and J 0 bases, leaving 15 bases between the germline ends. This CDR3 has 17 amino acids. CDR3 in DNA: TGTGCCAGCAGCCCGAGGGGGACGAGCTCCTATAATTCACCCCTCCACTTT. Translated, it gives CASSPRGTSSYNSPLHF.

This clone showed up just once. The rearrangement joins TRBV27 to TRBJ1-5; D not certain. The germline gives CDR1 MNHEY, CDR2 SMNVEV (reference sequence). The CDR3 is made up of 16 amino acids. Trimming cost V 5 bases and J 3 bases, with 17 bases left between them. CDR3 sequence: CASSQTSFGLNQPQHF. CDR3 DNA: TGTGCCAGCAGTCAAACTAGTTTCGGACTCAATCAGCCCCAGCATTTT.

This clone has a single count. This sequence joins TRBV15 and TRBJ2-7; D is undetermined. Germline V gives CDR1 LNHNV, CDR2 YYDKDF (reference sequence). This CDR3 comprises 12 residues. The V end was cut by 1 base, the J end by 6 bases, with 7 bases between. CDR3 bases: TGTGCCACCAGCAGAGCAAGGAGCGAGCAGTACTTC. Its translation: CATSRARSEQYF.

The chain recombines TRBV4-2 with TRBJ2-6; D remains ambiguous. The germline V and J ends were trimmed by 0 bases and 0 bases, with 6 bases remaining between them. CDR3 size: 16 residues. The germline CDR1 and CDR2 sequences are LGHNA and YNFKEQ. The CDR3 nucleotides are TGTGCCAGCAGCCAAGAACACGCCTCTGGGGCCAACGTCCTGACTTTC. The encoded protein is CASSQEHASGANVLTF.

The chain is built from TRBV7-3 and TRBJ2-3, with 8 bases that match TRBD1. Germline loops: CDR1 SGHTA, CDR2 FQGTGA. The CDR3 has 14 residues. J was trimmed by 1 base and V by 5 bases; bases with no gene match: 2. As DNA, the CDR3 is TGTGCCAGCAGCCCGGGACAGGGCACAGATACGCAGTATTTT. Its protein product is CASSPGQGTDTQYF. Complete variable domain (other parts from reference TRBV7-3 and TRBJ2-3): GAGVSQTPSNKVTEKGKYVELRCDPISGHTALYWYRQSLGQGPEFLIYFQGTGAADDSGLPNDRFFAVRPEGSVSTLKIQRTERGDSAVYLCASSPGQGTDTQYFGPGTRLTVL.

CDR3 DNA sequence: TGTGCCAGCGGAGGACTGATGAACACTGAAGCTTTCTTT. Translating it yields CASGGLMNTEAFF. The chain links TRBV6-5 to TRBJ1-1; D remains ambiguous. The CDR3 length is 13 residues. CDR1 and CDR2 from the germline V gene are MNHEY and SVGAGI. Trimming cost V 8 bases and J 0 bases, with 10 bases left between them.

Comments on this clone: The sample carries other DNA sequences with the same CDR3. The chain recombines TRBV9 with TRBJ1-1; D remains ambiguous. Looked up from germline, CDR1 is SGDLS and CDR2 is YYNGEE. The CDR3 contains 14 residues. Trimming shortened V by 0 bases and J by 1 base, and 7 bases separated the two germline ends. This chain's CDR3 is CASSVVGQNTEAFF. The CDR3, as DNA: TGTGCCAGCAGCGTAGTCGGGCAGAACACTGAAGCTTTCTTT.